The 18 T cell receptor beta chains below all came from one sample that was sequenced in a study of PD-L1 blockade in urothelial cancer. The data were produced by immunoSEQ multiplex PCR, yet TCRdb's version contains in-frame clones alone and is incomplete. The table records tens of thousands of clones, roughly 84% of them present only once. Source: PBMCs, taken around atezolizumab (anti-PD-L1) treatment. These receptors were taken from a man aged 55 to 70 with urothelial cancer.

J is TRBJ2-7 and V is TRBV9; D possibly corresponds to TRBD1 (6 bases). The CDR3 runs to 13 residues. V lost 4 bases to trimming and J lost 1 base, with 9 bases between them. The V gene's germline CDR1 is SGDLS and CDR2 YYNGEE. In DNA form, the CDR3 reads TGTGCCAGCAGCCAGGACAGTTCCTACGAGCAGTACTTC. This gives the protein CASSQDSSYEQYF.

V and J are TRBV5-1 and TRBJ2-7, with 7 bases identical to TRBD1. V trimming: 0 bases; J trimming: 5 bases; junction bases outside the gene matches: 8. CDR1 is SGHRS, CDR2 YFSETQ, per germline. This CDR3 region has 15 residues. CDR3 region: CASSLGGRQGDEQYF. CDR3 DNA sequence: TGCGCCAGCAGCTTGGGAGGGAGACAGGGCGACGAGCAGTACTTC.

The V gene is TRBV14, the J gene TRBJ1-1; 7 bases fit TRBD1. Trimming removed 0 bases from V and 3 bases from J; junction bases left unmatched: 4. The CDR3 has 15 amino acids. CDR1 is SGHDN and CDR2 is FVKESK in the germline V gene. The CDR3 loop reads CASSQEGGRYTEAFF. The CDR3 DNA follows: TGTGCCAGCAGCCAAGAAGGGGGCAGGTACACTGAAGCTTTCTTT.

The chain uses TRBV11-1 and TRBJ1-1; 9 nucleotides match TRBD1. The CDR3 is 15 residues long. The V gene end was trimmed by 4 bases and the J gene end by 1 base; junction bases not matched to a gene: 4. Germline assignment: CDR1 SGHAT and CDR2 FQDESV (reference sequence). CDR3 DNA: TGTGCCAGCAGCTACGGACAGGGGTGGAACACTGAAGCTTTCTTT. Its protein is CASSYGQGWNTEAFF.

This clone showed up just a few times. This chain links TRBV5-4 with TRBJ2-5, with 9 bases matching TRBD1. V shed 3 bases, J shed 4 bases, and the junction held 10 bases outside the gene matches. The CDR3 is made up of 16 amino acids. The germline V gene has CDR1 SGHNT and CDR2 YYREEE (reference sequence). CDR3 region: CASSSSSTGGGETQYF. Written as DNA, the CDR3 is TGTGCCAGCAGCTCCTCCAGTACAGGGGGCGGAGAGACCCAGTACTTC. Full variable domain (rest looked up from reference TRBV5-4 and TRBJ2-5): ETGVTQSPTHLIKTRGQQVTLRCSSQSGHNTVSWYQQALGQGPQFIFQYYREEENGRGNFPPRFSGLQFPNYSSELNVNALELDDSALYLCASSSSSTGGGETQYFGPGTRLLVL.

The chain uses TRBV18 and TRBJ2-7; 7 bases map to TRBD1. J gave up 2 bases and V 5 bases, and 6 bases lay outside the gene matches. Germline CDR1 reads KGHSH; CDR2 reads LQKENI. The length of the CDR3 is 14 residues. CDR3 amino acids: CASSSGTVTYEQYF. CDR3 bases: TGTGCCAGCTCATCAGGGACAGTGACCTACGAGCAGTACTTC.

This clone is a singleton in its sample. The chain uses TRBV5-1 and TRBJ1-5; TRBD1 might be the D (5 bases). Trimming removed 0 bases from V and 1 base from J, with 14 bases in between. The CDR3 covers 17 residues. The germline CDR1 and CDR2 sequences are SGHRS and YFSETQ. The CDR3 nucleotides are TGCGCCAGCAGCTTGGACGGGGGGGATAGCAGCAATCAGCCCCAGCATTTT. This gives the protein CASSLDGGDSSNQPQHF.

This clone was seen once. The chain recombines TRBV7-8 with TRBJ2-1, with a tentative D call TRBD2 (6 bases). The CDR3 is 12 amino acids. The V end was cut by 0 bases, the J end by 9 bases, with 6 bases between. The germline V gene has CDR1 SGHVS and CDR2 FQNEAQ. The CDR3 reads CASSLAGGEQFF. As DNA, the CDR3 is TGTGCCAGCAGCTTAGCGGGAGGTGAGCAGTTCTTC.

This chain uses TRBV10-1 with TRBJ2-1, with 8 bases matching TRBD1. This CDR3 is built from 19 residues. J lost 9 bases, V lost 0 bases, and 19 bases had no gene match. Germline V gene lookup returns CDR1 WNHNN and CDR2 SYGVQD (reference sequence). The CDR3 is CASSESLPSQGARVCEQFF. For the CDR3, the DNA is TGCGCCAGCAGTGAGTCGTTACCATCCCAGGGGGCGCGGGTGTGTGAGCAGTTCTTC.

The J gene is TRBJ2-3, the V gene TRBV7-8, with D uncertain. V was clipped by 1 base and J by 2 bases, with 22 bases between them. CDR3 size: 19 residues. Germline CDR1 reads SGHVS; CDR2 reads FQNEAQ. The CDR3 DNA reads as TGTGCCAGCAGCTTAGTGCTCCCAGCGCGTCCCCCCTACACAGATACGCAGTATTTT. Residues: CASSLVLPARPPYTDTQYF.

This clone was found a few times. The chain couples TRBV7-2 to TRBJ2-7, with 10 bases lining up with TRBD1. The J segment lost 4 bases and the V segment lost 5 bases, leaving 2 bases of the junction unmatched. This CDR3 region has 13 residues. Germline lookup yields CDR1 SGHTA and CDR2 FQGNSA. The CDR3 here is CASSRGQGYEQYF. CDR3 in DNA: TGTGCCAGCAGCCGGGGACAGGGGTACGAGCAGTACTTC.

This clone was counted between two and nine times. J is TRBJ1-1 and V is TRBV5-6; D gene uncertain. The CDR3 contains 13 residues. V was clipped by 7 bases and J by 5 bases, with 15 bases between them. The germline CDR1 and CDR2 sequences are SGHDT and YYEEEE. CDR3 sequence reads: CASGRGRRTEAFF. CDR3 nucleotide sequence: TGTGCCAGCGGACGGGGTAGAAGGACTGAAGCTTTCTTT.

This sequence joins TRBV5-5 and TRBJ2-4; possible D gene TRBD1, 6 bases. The CDR3 has 17 residues. Germline CDR1 SGHKS, CDR2 YYEKEE (reference sequence). The germline V and J ends were trimmed by 0 bases and 1 base, with 14 bases remaining between them. CDR3 loop: CASSLEITGSAKNIQYF. CDR3 nucleotide sequence: TGTGCCAGCAGCTTGGAAATAACAGGGTCGGCCAAAAACATTCAGTACTTC.

This chain uses TRBV5-4 with TRBJ2-2; 12 nucleotides align to TRBD2. Germline CDR1 reads SGHNT; CDR2 reads YYREEE (reference sequence). After removal of 4 bases from V and 7 bases from J, the junction contained 11 bases not matched to a gene. The CDR3 consists of 17 residues. For the CDR3, the DNA is TGTGCCAGCAGCACAGGACTAGCGGGATTCGGGATCGGGGAGCTGTTTTTT. Protein sequence: CASSTGLAGFGIGELFF.

This clone is a singleton in its sample. The chain links TRBV13 to TRBJ1-1, with 9 positions matching TRBD1. V shed 10 bases, J shed 3 bases, and the junction held 15 bases outside the gene matches. The CDR3 loop spans 16 amino acids. CDR1 is PRHDT, CDR2 FYEKMQ, per germline (reference sequence). CDR3 sequence: CATAPTGGARDTEAFF. Here the CDR3 DNA reads TGTGCCACGGCCCCCACAGGGGGCGCGCGGGACACTGAAGCTTTCTTT.

This chain links TRBV29-1 with TRBJ1-1; D gene unclear. CDR1 is SQVTM, CDR2 ANQGSEA, per germline. CDR3 length: 10 amino acids. Trimming took 2 bases from V and 10 from J, leaving 8 bases between them. The CDR3 DNA sequence: TGCAGCGTTGAATCCCAGGTAGCTTTCTTT. It yields the protein CSVESQVAFF.

V is TRBV5-1 and J is TRBJ2-3; 14 nucleotides agree with TRBD2. CDR3 length: 16 amino acids. V dropped 4 bases and J dropped 4; count of bases not matched to a gene: 5. Germline CDR1 reads SGHRS; CDR2 reads YFSETQ. The DNA for the CDR3 is TGCGCCAGCAGCGGGACTAGCGGGAGTAGGGCAGATACGCAGTATTTT. Translation gives CASSGTSGSRADTQYF. The full variable domain, in which reference TRBV5-1 and TRBJ2-3 provide the parts outside the CDR3, is KAGVTQTPRYLIKTRGQQVTLSCSPISGHRSVSWYQQTPGQGLQFLFEYFSETQRNKGNFPGRFSGRQFSNSRSEMNVSTLELGDSALYLCASSGTSGSRADTQYFGPGTRLTVL.

The chain combines TRBV2 with TRBJ1-5; unclear D gene. The CDR3 runs to 13 residues. V lost 4 bases and J lost 7, with 11 bases in between. Germline assignment: CDR1 SNHLY and CDR2 FYNNEI. Here the CDR3 reads CASSGGREQPQHF. DNA of the CDR3: TGTGCCAGCAGTGGCGGTAGAGAACAGCCCCAGCATTTT.